Here is one TCR beta chain with its context. Its target is unknown. The entry originates in a study of a mutant IDH1 vaccine in newly diagnosed glioma. The time point: week 35, safety follow-up. Vaccinated patients received 300 ug of mutant IDH1 20-mer peptide per dose, with topical imiquimod. Each patient was administered eight vaccinations, scheduled in weeks 1, 3, 5, 7, 11, 15, 19 and 23. Only in-frame clones appear in the TCRdb table, and some are missing; sequencing was by immunoSEQ multiplex PCR. Of about 54,000 clones in the sample, 84% were seen once. CDR1 and CDR2 (germline): SGHRS, YFSETQ. J lost 8 bases, V lost 3 bases, and 14 bases had no gene match. The CDR3 is 16 residues long.

The sequencing used PBMCs, collected from a glioma patient whose treatment included an IDH1 peptide vaccine. The genes are TRBV5-1 and TRBJ2-1; 7 nucleotides align to TRBD2. This receptor was obtained from a woman aged 18-35 years with glioma. CDR3 in DNA: TGCGCCAGCAGCTCTATAGCGGGTGGGCCGGATTATGAGCAGTTCTTC. Protein: CASSSIAGGPDYEQFF.